These 24 T cell receptor beta chains were sequenced from one sample in a study of HIV-infected patients and healthy controls. Reverse transcription used around 500 ng RNA and constant-region primers for alpha and beta. Each of the alpha and beta chains got its own library through chain-specific third strand synthesis with indices. TCRdb itself ran the 5' RACE reads through MiXCR, one entry per CDR3 protein. The sample lists about 17,000 distinct CDR3 sequences, roughly 9.1% seen once, with around 3.3% in the top ten. Whole blood was used without fractionation, so all unsorted peripheral T cells were included. The material sequenced was blood. The receptor source for this set is an adult in good health.

This clonotype was recorded at least ten times. V usage is TRBV20-1 and J usage is TRBJ1-1, with a tentative D call TRBD1 (6 bases). The CDR3 runs 14 residues. The ends were cut back, 5 bases at V and 4 bases at J, with 17 bases in the middle. Germline V gene sequence: CDR1 DFQATT, CDR2 SNEGSKA (reference sequence). DNA of the CDR3: TGCAGTGCTTCCGCCACAGGGTTCGTCACTGAAGCTTTCTTT. As protein: CSASATGFVTEAFF.

This clonotype has ten or more counts. The chain combines TRBV20-1 with TRBJ2-1; tentatively, D is TRBD1 or TRBD2 (5 bases each). The length of the CDR3 is 14 residues. Deletions cut 2 bases from V and 10 bases from J, with 18 bases between. The germline V gene has CDR1 DFQATT and CDR2 SNEGSKA (reference sequence). The CDR3 DNA reads TGCAGTGCTAGACTAACCGGGACCCCCTTAGAGCAGTTCTTC. This translates into CSARLTGTPLEQFF.

The chain is built from TRBV5-6 and TRBJ2-7; 9 nucleotides match TRBD2. The CDR3 is 14 amino acids. Per the germline V gene, CDR1 is SGHDT and CDR2 is YYEEEE. V lost 4 bases to trimming and J lost 5 bases; unmatched junction nucleotides: 7. CDR3 sequence (DNA): TGTGCCAGCAGCGGCCCGGGACTAGCAGACGAGCAGTACTTC. Its protein is CASSGPGLADEQYF.

This clonotype is labeled medium-sized. The rearrangement uses TRBV7-9 and TRBJ2-1; either TRBD1 or TRBD2 may supply D (5 bases each). Trimming shortened V by 6 bases and J by 7 bases, and 22 bases separated the two germline ends. CDR3 length: 16 amino acids. Germline CDR1 SEHNR, CDR2 FQNEAQ (reference sequence). This CDR3 is CASSHSRGTFRNEQFF. The CDR3 region has the DNA TGTGCCAGCAGTCACTCCCGAGGGACCTTCCGGAATGAGCAGTTCTTC. Filled out from reference TRBV7-9 and TRBJ2-1, the complete variable domain reads DTGVSQNPRHKITKRGQNVTFRCDPISEHNRLYWYRQTLGQGPEFLTYFQNEAQLEKSRLLSDRFSAERPKGSFSTLEIQRTEQGDSAMYLCASSHSRGTFRNEQFFGPGTRLTVL.

This clonotype is deemed medium-sized. The CDR3, as DNA: TGTGCCAGCAGCTTTCTTCTAGATACGCAGTATTTT. It translates to CASSFLLDTQYF. The rearrangement links TRBV11-2 to TRBJ2-3; D not certain. The V end lost 3 bases, the J end lost 5 bases, and 6 bases lay between the germline ends. Germline CDR1 reads SGHAT; CDR2 reads FQNNGV. This CDR3 contains 12 residues.

This clonotype was found many times. The V call is TRBV18, the J call TRBJ2-1; the match to TRBD2 covers 12 bases. This CDR3 spans 16 amino acids. Germline values: CDR1 KGHSH, CDR2 LQKENI. Losses at the gene ends were 0 bases for V and 12 bases for J; bases not matched to a gene: 9. CDR3 sequence (DNA): TGTGCCAGCTCACCACCGCTCCTAGCGGGAGGGCCCGGGCAGTTCTTC. Protein sequence: CASSPPLLAGGPGQFF.

The chain employs TRBV7-2 and TRBJ2-5; D unclear. The germline gives CDR1 SGHTA, CDR2 FQGNSA. Trimming took 7 bases from V and 1 from J, leaving 4 bases between them. The CDR3 sequence is 11 residues long. CDR3 nucleotide sequence: TGTGCCAGCAAGGCCCAAGAGACCCAGTACTTC. As protein: CASKAQETQYF.

This chain uses TRBV5-1 with TRBJ2-7; 10 nucleotides align to TRBD2. The germline CDR1 and CDR2 sequences are SGHRS and YFSETQ. J gave up 3 bases and V 4 bases, and 13 bases lay outside the gene matches. The CDR3 consists of 17 residues. The CDR3 spells CASSPTAGGPSDYEQYF. The CDR3 DNA reads TGCGCCAGCAGCCCCACAGCGGGAGGGCCTTCCGACTACGAGCAGTACTTC. The complete variable domain, with remaining parts taken from reference TRBV5-1 and TRBJ2-7, reads KAGVTQTPRYLIKTRGQQVTLSCSPISGHRSVSWYQQTPGQGLQFLFEYFSETQRNKGNFPGRFSGRQFSNSRSEMNVSTLELGDSALYLCASSPTAGGPSDYEQYFGPGTRLTVT.

The sample holds many counts of this clonotype. The rearrangement uses TRBV6-2 or TRBV6-3 and TRBJ1-1; 7 bases match TRBD1. The CDR3 has 15 amino acids. The germline gives CDR1 MNHEY, CDR2 SVGEGT. Trimming at V came to 4 bases and at J to 0 bases, leaving 5 bases not matched to a gene. The DNA for the CDR3 is TGTGCCAGCAGTTCACACAGGGGCCTGAACACTGAAGCTTTCTTT. Residues: CASSSHRGLNTEAFF.

The rearrangement joins TRBV19 to TRBJ2-3; 11 nucleotides agree with TRBD1. The CDR3 has 16 amino acids. Trimming at V came to 6 bases and at J to 5 bases, leaving 10 bases not matched to a gene. Germline assignment: CDR1 LNHDA and CDR2 SQIVND (reference sequence). CDR3 amino acids: CASRSTGTGGGDTQYF. The CDR3 region has the DNA TGTGCCAGTAGAAGTACCGGGACAGGGGGAGGAGATACGCAGTATTTT.

In its sample, this clonotype ranks as medium-sized. The chain is built from TRBV2 and TRBJ2-7, with D tentatively TRBD2 (5 bases). From germline, CDR1 is SNHLY and CDR2 FYNNEI. Trimming took 4 bases from V and 6 from J, leaving 7 bases between them. This CDR3 spans 11 amino acids. CDR3 sequence reads: CASSVRAEQYF. The DNA for the CDR3 is TGTGCCAGCAGTGTGCGGGCCGAGCAGTACTTC.

This clonotype was observed many times. The CDR3 sequence: CASSPGGSFNEKLFF. The CDR3 nucleotides read TGTGCCAGCAGTCCCGGGGGCAGCTTCAATGAAAAACTGTTTTTT. The chain couples TRBV12-3 or TRBV12-4 to TRBJ1-4; weak D call: TRBD1 (6 bases). V lost 5 bases and J 5 bases, leaving 15 bases between the germline ends. This CDR3 is built from 15 residues.

This clonotype was detected only a few times. The chain joins TRBV18 to TRBJ2-2; a weak D match, TRBD2 (6 bases). Per the germline V gene, CDR1 is KGHSH and CDR2 is LQKENI. The CDR3 sequence is 16 residues long. V was clipped by 0 bases and J by 4 bases, with 12 bases between them. Here the CDR3 reads CASSPPVAESTGELFF. CDR3 in DNA: TGTGCCAGCTCACCACCGGTAGCGGAGTCCACCGGGGAGCTGTTTTTT.

This clonotype is categorized as medium-sized. J is TRBJ2-7 and V is TRBV12-3 or TRBV12-4; D possibly matches TRBD1 or TRBD2 (5 bases each). The CDR3 is made up of 15 amino acids. Trimming pared 8 bases from V and 0 bases from J, leaving 17 bases between. The CDR3 nucleotides are TGTGCCAGCCGTCCTAGTGGGGGTAGCTCCTACGAGCAGTACTTC. This translates into CASRPSGGSSYEQYF.

At least ten counts were recorded for this clonotype. V gene TRBV6-5 combines with J gene TRBJ1-3, with D tentatively TRBD1 (5 bases). Per germline, CDR1 MNHEY and CDR2 SVGAGI. The CDR3 sequence is 13 residues long. The CDR3 DNA follows: TGTGGCGCCCGGGGGACCTCTGGAAACACCATATATTTT. Encoded protein: CGARGTSGNTIYF.

Many counts were recorded for this clonotype. The chain joins TRBV7-2 to TRBJ2-4; D is unresolved. This CDR3 spans 14 amino acids. Germline V gene sequence: CDR1 SGHTA, CDR2 FQGNSA. V was trimmed by 4 bases and J by 5 bases, leaving 12 bases between them. The CDR3 DNA is TGTGCCAGCAGCTCGAACGTCCGCCAAAACATTCAGTACTTC. Encoded protein: CASSSNVRQNIQYF.

The chain is built from TRBV12-3 or TRBV12-4 and TRBJ2-5; 13 bases agree with TRBD2. The CDR3 runs 16 residues. The ends lost 5 bases at V and 5 bases at J; junction bases unmatched: 8. CDR3 sequence reads: CASSTSGRADGETQYF. The CDR3 DNA follows: TGTGCCAGCAGTACTAGCGGGAGGGCCGATGGGGAGACCCAGTACTTC.

This clonotype was picked up many times. This chain links TRBV6-1 with TRBJ1-2; D is possibly TRBD1 (6 bases). This CDR3 is 13 amino acids long. V was cut by 2 bases and J by 6 bases, with 10 bases left in between. The germline gives CDR1 MNHNS, CDR2 SASEGT. The chain's CDR3 is CASSEMAGDGYTF. The CDR3 nucleotides are TGTGCCAGCAGTGAAATGGCAGGGGATGGCTACACCTTC.

This clonotype was recorded many times. V is TRBV12-3 or TRBV12-4 and J is TRBJ2-5; a possible D gene is TRBD1 (6 bases). Trimming left V 8 bases short and J 1 base short, with 17 bases between. CDR3 size: 15 residues. CDR3 sequence: CASSRGAVGQETQYF. For the CDR3, the DNA is TGTGCCAGCTCCAGGGGAGCGGTGGGCCAAGAGACCCAGTACTTC.

The chain employs TRBV9 and TRBJ1-1; 11 bases map to TRBD1. J lost 4 bases, V lost 3 bases, and 8 bases had no gene match. This CDR3 spans 16 amino acids. Germline lookup yields CDR1 SGDLS and CDR2 YYNGEE. The CDR3: CASSAGQGDWGTEAFF. The CDR3 region has the DNA TGTGCCAGCAGCGCGGGACAGGGGGATTGGGGCACTGAAGCTTTCTTT. The whole variable domain, filled in from reference TRBV9 and TRBJ1-1, reads DSGVTQTPKHLITATGQRVTLRCSPRSGDLSVYWYQQSLDQGLQFLIQYYNGEERAKGNILERFSAQQFPDLHSELNLSSLELGDSALYFCASSAGQGDWGTEAFFGQGTRLTVV.

As concerns this clonotype: Mismatch with germline at one junction end may stem from a read error. The rearrangement uses TRBV7-3 and TRBJ1-6; the match to TRBD1 covers 10 bases. Germline-derived CDR1 and CDR2 are SGHTA and FQGTGA. The CDR3 length is 14 residues. The DNA for the CDR3 is TGTGCCAGCAGCTTAAGGGACAGGGGTTCACCCCCCCACTTT. Its translation: CASSLRDRGSPPHF.

This chain joins TRBV10-3 and TRBJ2-2; D possibly matches TRBD1 or TRBD2 (5 bases each). Germline CDR1 ENHRY, CDR2 SYGVKD. This CDR3 spans 14 amino acids. Trimming pared 6 bases from V and 1 base from J, leaving 9 bases between. The CDR3: CAIRPGRNTGELFF. The CDR3 DNA is TGTGCCATCAGGCCGGGACGGAACACCGGGGAGCTGTTTTTT.

This chain joins TRBV11-3 and TRBJ2-1; D possibly uses TRBD1 or TRBD2 (5 bases each). This CDR3 has 16 amino acids. V lost 5 bases and J 4 bases, leaving 18 bases between the germline ends. The germline V gene has CDR1 SGHNT and CDR2 YENEEA. The CDR3 reads CASSGRGDPLYNEQFF. CDR3 bases: TGTGCCAGCAGCGGGCGAGGGGACCCCCTTTACAATGAGCAGTTCTTC.

This clonotype is judged medium-sized. The gene calls are TRBV10-1 and TRBJ2-6; D perhaps matches TRBD2 (5 bases). This CDR3 has 15 residues. Trimming removed 4 bases from V and 1 base from J, with 8 bases in between. Germline lookup yields CDR1 WNHNN and CDR2 SYGVQD (reference sequence). The CDR3 coding sequence is TGCGCCAGCAGTGGGAGAGGGTCTGGGGCCAACGTCCTGACTTTC. Translating gives CASSGRGSGANVLTF.